This T cell receptor beta chain was recovered during a study of CD8 T cells in ankylosing spondylitis. Notes on the study in general: Reportedly, disease-linked clones are significantly enriched in ankylosing spondylitis patients' matched synovial fluid. Past research had described some motif variants in reactive arthritis synovial fluid and blood.

The sample holds a few counts of this clonotype. The target antigen is unknown. Using its own MiXCR run on the 5' RACE reads, TCRdb lists one record per CDR3 protein. The table has more than 150,000 distinct CDR3 sequences, approximately 18% seen once. Sequenced input: blood, either unsorted or a sorted T cell fraction (not recorded which). The TCR was taken from a male donor between 5 and 35 years old with ankylosing spondylitis or in good health (not recorded which).

The DNA of the CDR3 is TGCAGTGCTAGCGCCAGCAGCTCCTACAATGAGCAGTTCTTC. This gives the protein CSASASSSYNEQFF. This rearrangement joins TRBV20-1 to TRBJ2-1; D unresolved. This CDR3 spans 14 amino acids. Trimming removed 3 bases from V and 0 bases from J, with 9 bases in between. Germline loops: CDR1 DFQATT, CDR2 SNEGSKA (reference sequence).